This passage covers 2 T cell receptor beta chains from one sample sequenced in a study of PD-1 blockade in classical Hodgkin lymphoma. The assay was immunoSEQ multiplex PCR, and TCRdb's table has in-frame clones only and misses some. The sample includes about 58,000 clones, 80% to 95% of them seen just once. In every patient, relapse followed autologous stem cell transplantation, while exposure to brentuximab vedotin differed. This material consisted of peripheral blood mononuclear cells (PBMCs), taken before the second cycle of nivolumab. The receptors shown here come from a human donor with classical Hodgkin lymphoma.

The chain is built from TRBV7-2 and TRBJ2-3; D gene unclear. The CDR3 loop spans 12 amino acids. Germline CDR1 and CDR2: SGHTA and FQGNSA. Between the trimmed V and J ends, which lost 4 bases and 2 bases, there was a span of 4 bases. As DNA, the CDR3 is TGTGCCAGCAGCTACATCACAGATACGCAGTATTTT. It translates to CASSYITDTQYF.

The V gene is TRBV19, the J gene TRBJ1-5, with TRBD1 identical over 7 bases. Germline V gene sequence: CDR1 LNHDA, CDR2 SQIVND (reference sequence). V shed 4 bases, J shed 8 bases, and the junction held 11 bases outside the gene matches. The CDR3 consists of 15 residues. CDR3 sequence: CASSRRDSQKEPQHF. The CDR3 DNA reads TGTGCCAGTAGTAGACGGGACAGCCAAAAGGAGCCCCAGCATTTT.